One sample yielded the 8 T cell receptor beta chains listed below, sequenced in a study of blood T cell repertoires in COVID-19. Sequencing was performed with immunoSEQ multiplex PCR; in TCRdb, only in-frame clones are kept and a portion is missing. The repertoire holds 120,000 or so clones, with approximately 85% as singletons. The sample comprised peripheral blood. All receptors derive from a woman at least 80 years old with acute or convalescent COVID-19.

In its sample, this clone was seen once. The J gene is TRBJ1-1, the V gene TRBV7-8; weak D call: TRBD1 (5 bases). The germline V gene has CDR1 SGHVS and CDR2 FQNEAQ. Deletions cut 5 bases from V and 4 bases from J, with 14 bases between. CDR3 length equals 14 residues. The CDR3 here is CASSPGRARTEAFF. CDR3 bases: TGTGCCAGCAGCCCCGGCAGGGCTCGCACTGAAGCTTTCTTT.

This sequence joins TRBV25-1 and TRBJ1-4; D is possibly TRBD1 (5 bases). V lost 4 bases to trimming and J lost 4 bases, with 13 bases between them. This CDR3 has 15 amino acids. Germline-derived CDR1 and CDR2 are MGHDK and SYGVNS. Here the CDR3 DNA reads TGTGCCAGCAGTGCCCTTGGGGCCCTTAATGAAAAACTGTTTTTT. It specifies CASSALGALNEKLFF.

This rearrangement joins TRBV4-2 to TRBJ2-3; TRBD2 aligns across 9 bases. This CDR3 comprises 17 residues. Unmatched junction bases numbered 8, after V lost 0 bases and J lost 4 bases. The germline CDR1 and CDR2 sequences are LGHNA and YNFKEQ. CDR3 residues: CASSQDQSSGGADTQYF. CDR3 bases: TGTGCCAGCAGCCAAGATCAGAGTAGCGGGGGAGCAGATACGCAGTATTTT.

This clone was seen once. The CDR3 region has the DNA TGTGCCAGCTCACCAACACAGGGTGAGACCCAGTACTTC. It is translated as CASSPTQGETQYF. The chain employs TRBV18 and TRBJ2-5; possibly TRBD1 for D (6 bases). The ends were cut back, 2 bases at V and 5 bases at J, with 9 bases in the middle. The CDR3 runs 13 residues. The V gene's germline CDR1 is KGHSH and CDR2 LQKENI.

This clone was picked up a small number of times. The rearrangement links TRBV7-3 to TRBJ1-2, with 9 bases that match TRBD1. The CDR3 consists of 14 residues. The V gene end was trimmed by 6 bases and the J gene end by 6 bases; junction bases not matched to a gene: 8. The germline CDR1 and CDR2 sequences are SGHTA and FQGTGA. The CDR3 region is CASSKTGGADGYTF. CDR3 in DNA: TGTGCCAGCAGTAAAACAGGGGGCGCTGATGGCTACACCTTC.

This sequence joins TRBV24-1 and TRBJ1-3, with unresolved D. The CDR3 loop spans 12 amino acids. V shed 3 bases and J shed 16 bases, with 15 bases lying between them. Germline CDR1 KGHDR, CDR2 SFDVKD. CDR3 amino acids: CATSDVTGPSYF. Written as DNA, the CDR3 is TGTGCCACCAGTGATGTTACTGGACCTAGCTATTTT.

J is TRBJ1-2 and V is TRBV6-6; 7 nucleotides match TRBD1. Trimming took 5 bases from V and 8 from J; bases not matched to a gene: 8. The CDR3 loop spans 13 amino acids. Germline V lookup: CDR1 MNHNY, CDR2 SVGAGI (reference sequence). The CDR3 DNA reads as TGTGCCAGCAGTACTCAGGGGGGACGGGGCTACACCTTC. This translates into CASSTQGGRGYTF.

In its sample, this clone was seen a few times. J is TRBJ2-7 and V is TRBV2; 9 positions match TRBD1. V lost 5 bases to trimming and J lost 3 bases; unmatched junction nucleotides: 11. The CDR3 contains 16 residues. Germline lookup yields CDR1 SNHLY and CDR2 FYNNEI. In nucleotides, the CDR3 is TGTGCCAGCAGTCCTTCTTCGGGACAGGGACTCTACGAGCAGTACTTC. Translating it yields CASSPSSGQGLYEQYF.